This T cell receptor beta chain stems from a study of T cells after yellow fever vaccination. TCRdb recomputed calls from the 5' RACE reads with MiXCR, one row per CDR3 protein. This table has about 200,000 distinct CDR3 sequences, 3% to 3.5% appearing once. This clonotype showed up many times. Trimming at V came to 5 bases and at J to 4 bases, leaving 7 bases not matched to a gene. CDR1 and CDR2 (germline): SGHNT, YENEEA. The CDR3 extends over 17 amino acids. This sequence originates from a man younger than 35 who received the YFV17D yellow fever vaccine. This chain connects TRBV11-3 to TRBJ2-3, with 15 bases aligning to TRBD2. Specimen: CD4+ T cells sorted from PBMCs, collected 10 days after the yellow fever booster vaccination. CDR3 sequence: CASSLGTSGGPADTQYF. Written as DNA, the CDR3 is TGTGCCAGCAGCCTCGGGACTAGCGGGGGGCCCGCAGATACGCAGTATTTT.